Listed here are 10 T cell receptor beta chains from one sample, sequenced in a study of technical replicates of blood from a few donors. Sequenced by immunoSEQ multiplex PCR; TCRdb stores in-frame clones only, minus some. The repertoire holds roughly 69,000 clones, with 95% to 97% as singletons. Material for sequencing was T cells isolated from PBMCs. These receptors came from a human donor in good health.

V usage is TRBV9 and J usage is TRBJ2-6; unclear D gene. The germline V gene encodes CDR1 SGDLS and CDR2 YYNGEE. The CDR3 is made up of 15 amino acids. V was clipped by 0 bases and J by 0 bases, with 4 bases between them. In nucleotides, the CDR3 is TGTGCCAGCAGCGTAGATTACTCTGGGGCCAACGTCCTGACTTTC. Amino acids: CASSVDYSGANVLTF.

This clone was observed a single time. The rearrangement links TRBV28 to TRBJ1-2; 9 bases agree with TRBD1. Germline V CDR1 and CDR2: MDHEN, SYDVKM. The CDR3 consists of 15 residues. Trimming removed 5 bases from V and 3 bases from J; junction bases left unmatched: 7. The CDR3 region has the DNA TGTGCCAGCAGTCCGACGACAGGGGGACACTATGGCTACACCTTC. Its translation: CASSPTTGGHYGYTF.

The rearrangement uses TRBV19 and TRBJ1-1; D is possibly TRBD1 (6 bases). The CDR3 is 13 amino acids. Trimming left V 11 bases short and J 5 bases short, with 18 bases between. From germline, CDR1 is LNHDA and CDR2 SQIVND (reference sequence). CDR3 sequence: CAGKTGRATEAFF. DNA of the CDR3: TGTGCCGGAAAAACAGGGAGGGCAACTGAAGCTTTCTTT.

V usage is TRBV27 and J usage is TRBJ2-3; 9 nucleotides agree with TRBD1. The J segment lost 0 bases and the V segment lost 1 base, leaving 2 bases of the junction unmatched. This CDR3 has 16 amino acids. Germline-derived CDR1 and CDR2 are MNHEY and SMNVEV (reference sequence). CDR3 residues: CASSLWGQGSTDTQYF. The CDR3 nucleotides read TGTGCCAGCAGTTTATGGGGACAGGGCAGCACAGATACGCAGTATTTT.

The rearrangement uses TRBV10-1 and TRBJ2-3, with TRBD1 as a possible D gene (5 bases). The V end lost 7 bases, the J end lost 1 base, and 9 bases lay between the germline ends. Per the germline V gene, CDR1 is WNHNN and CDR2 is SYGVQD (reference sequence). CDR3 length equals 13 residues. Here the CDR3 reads CASNEGGTDTQYF. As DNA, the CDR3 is TGCGCCAGCAATGAAGGGGGCACAGATACGCAGTATTTT.

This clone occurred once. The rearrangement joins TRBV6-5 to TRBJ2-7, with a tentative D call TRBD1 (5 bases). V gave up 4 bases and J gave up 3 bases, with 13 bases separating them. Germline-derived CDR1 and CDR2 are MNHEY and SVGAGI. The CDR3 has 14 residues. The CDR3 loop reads CASSSLAGNYEQYF. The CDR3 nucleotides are TGTGCCAGCAGTTCCCTGGCAGGGAACTACGAGCAGTACTTC.

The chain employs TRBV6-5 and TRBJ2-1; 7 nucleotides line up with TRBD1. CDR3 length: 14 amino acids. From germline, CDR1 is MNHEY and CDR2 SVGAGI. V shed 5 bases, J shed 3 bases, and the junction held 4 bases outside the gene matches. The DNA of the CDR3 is TGTGCCAGCAGTACCGGGACAGACTACAATGAGCAGTTCTTC. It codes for CASSTGTDYNEQFF.

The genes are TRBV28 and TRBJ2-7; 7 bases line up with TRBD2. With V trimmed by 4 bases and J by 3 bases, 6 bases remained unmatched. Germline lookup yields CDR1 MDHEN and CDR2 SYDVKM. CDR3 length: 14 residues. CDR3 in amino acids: CASSSNPGGYEQYF. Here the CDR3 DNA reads TGTGCCAGCAGTTCGAATCCGGGGGGCTACGAGCAGTACTTC.

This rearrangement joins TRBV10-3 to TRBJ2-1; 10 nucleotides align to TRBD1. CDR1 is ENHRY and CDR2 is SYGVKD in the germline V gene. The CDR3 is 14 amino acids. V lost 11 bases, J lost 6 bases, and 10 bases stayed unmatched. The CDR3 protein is CAAPGGQGSNEQFF. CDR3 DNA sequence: TGTGCCGCCCCAGGGGGACAGGGGAGCAATGAGCAGTTCTTC.

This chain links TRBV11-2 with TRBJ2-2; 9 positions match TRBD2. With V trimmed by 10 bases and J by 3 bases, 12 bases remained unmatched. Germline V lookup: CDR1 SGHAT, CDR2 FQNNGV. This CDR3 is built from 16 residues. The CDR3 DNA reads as TGTGCCATTGGCGGGGTAGCGGGAGTGGACACCGGGGAGCTGTTTTTT. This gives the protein CAIGGVAGVDTGELFF.